These T cell receptor beta chains were read from a single sample in a study of blood T cell repertoires in COVID-19. Sequencing used immunoSEQ multiplex PCR; TCRdb keeps in-frame clones, though not all of them. This sample has about 350,000 clones, with approximately 90% found just once. The source material was peripheral blood. These receptors all come from a woman in her sixties or seventies with COVID-19, enrolled during active disease. CDR3s include the opening cysteine and the closing phenylalanine or tryptophan. The D gene is left open where the match is weak.

v_gene: TRBV11-2
d_gene: -
CDR3aa: CASSDSRYGYTF

v_gene: TRBV9
d_gene: -
CDR3aa: CASSAAPGGGDTQYF

v_gene: TRBV20-1
d_gene: TRBD2
CDR3aa: CSASPPGLAGGTGELFF

v_gene: TRBV5-1
d_gene: -
CDR3aa: CASSLGQKKVYGYTF

v_gene: TRBV9
d_gene: TRBD1
CDR3aa: CASSASDRGGYTF

v_gene: TRBV14
d_gene: -
CDR3aa: CASSQGAGVRYGYTF

v_gene: TRBV5-1
d_gene: -
CDR3aa: CASSLGTPGNTIYF

v_gene: TRBV18
d_gene: -
CDR3aa: CASSPPSLYEQYF

v_gene: TRBV7-3
d_gene: TRBD2
CDR3aa: CASSSSGLMADTQYF

v_gene: TRBV18
d_gene: -
CDR3aa: CASSPRSYEQYF

v_gene: TRBV7-8
d_gene: -
CDR3aa: CASSGSPLSSGNTIYF

v_gene: TRBV19
d_gene: -
CDR3aa: CASSKSSYNEQFF

v_gene: TRBV2
d_gene: -
CDR3aa: CASNRDGQPQHF

v_gene: TRBV6-5
d_gene: -
CDR3aa: CASSYSAGREQPQHF

v_gene: TRBV10-3
d_gene: -
CDR3aa: CAITEGPIPRGYTF

v_gene: TRBV3-1/TRBV3-2
d_gene: -
CDR3aa: CASSLFSGEAFF

v_gene: TRBV12-3/TRBV12-4
d_gene: TRBD1
CDR3aa: CASSRQGHQPQHF

v_gene: TRBV6-2/TRBV6-3
d_gene: TRBD2
CDR3aa: CASSYWLAGGHNTGELFF

v_gene: TRBV7-9
d_gene: -
CDR3aa: CASSLGLGAYTEAFF

v_gene: TRBV5-6
d_gene: -
CDR3aa: CASRMEGNYGYTF

v_gene: TRBV7-3
d_gene: TRBD1
CDR3aa: CASSQGQMNTEAFF

v_gene: TRBV20-1
d_gene: TRBD1
CDR3aa: CSASPGGIYEQYF

v_gene: TRBV6-5
d_gene: -
CDR3aa: CASSLPGPSSYEQYF

v_gene: TRBV5-1
d_gene: -
CDR3aa: CASRVSVSYNEQFF

v_gene: TRBV28
d_gene: -
CDR3aa: CASSLGHTNSPLHF

v_gene: TRBV19
d_gene: TRBD1
CDR3aa: CASIGRGVRAEAFF

v_gene: TRBV19
d_gene: -
CDR3aa: CASSWSATRGNYGYTF

v_gene: TRBV5-5
d_gene: -
CDR3aa: CASRVAGAPTDTQYF

v_gene: TRBV5-4
d_gene: -
CDR3aa: CASTRDLGSYEQYF

v_gene: TRBV5-1
d_gene: -
CDR3aa: CATKQGGVTDTQYF

v_gene: TRBV28
d_gene: TRBD1
CDR3aa: CASSSTGAQPQHF

v_gene: TRBV5-1
d_gene: -
CDR3aa: CASSEPTVNTEAFF

v_gene: TRBV5-4
d_gene: TRBD2
CDR3aa: CASSERTSGGNIQYF

v_gene: TRBV7-9
d_gene: -
CDR3aa: CASSPLATVNEQYF

v_gene: TRBV6-5
d_gene: -
CDR3aa: CASSSYGGNTIYF

v_gene: TRBV4-1
d_gene: TRBD1
CDR3aa: CASSQAAGGGTEAFF

v_gene: TRBV3-1/TRBV3-2
d_gene: -
CDR3aa: CASSPGYAEKLFF

v_gene: TRBV19
d_gene: TRBD1
CDR3aa: CASSGGQGGLNQPQHF

v_gene: TRBV18
d_gene: -
CDR3aa: CASSIDRNQPQHF

v_gene: TRBV18
d_gene: TRBD1
CDR3aa: CASSPTGAINYGYTF

v_gene: TRBV21-1
d_gene: -
CDR3aa: CASSKDKEDEQYF

v_gene: TRBV7-9
d_gene: -
CDR3aa: CASSRGQLNTGELFF

v_gene: TRBV19
d_gene: -
CDR3aa: CASSIAGPLNQPQHF

v_gene: TRBV30
d_gene: -
CDR3aa: CAWSFGRFYEQYF

v_gene: TRBV30
d_gene: -
CDR3aa: CAWSGGGEQPQHF

v_gene: TRBV13
d_gene: TRBD1
CDR3aa: CASNKPGTTFGTVTQYF

v_gene: TRBV7-6
d_gene: TRBD1
CDR3aa: CASSLARTGGLETQYF

v_gene: TRBV2
d_gene: TRBD1
CDR3aa: CASRATGYQPQHF

v_gene: TRBV25-1
d_gene: -
CDR3aa: CASNLRGGYTF

v_gene: TRBV5-1
d_gene: -
CDR3aa: CASSLSQGPTGELFF

v_gene: TRBV2
d_gene: -
CDR3aa: CASSEEQGPYEAFF

v_gene: TRBV6-5
d_gene: TRBD1
CDR3aa: CASSYRTGGGEQYF

v_gene: TRBV9
d_gene: -
CDR3aa: CASSATLAGTQRTDTQYF

v_gene: TRBV5-1
d_gene: -
CDR3aa: CASSLNTGWETQYF

v_gene: TRBV7-9
d_gene: TRBD1
CDR3aa: CASSPGQGTDTQYF